One and the same sample provided the 23 T cell receptor beta chains below, sequenced in a study of blood T cell repertoires in COVID-19. The data were produced by immunoSEQ multiplex PCR, yet TCRdb's version contains in-frame clones alone and is incomplete. The sample contains roughly 53,000 clones, approximately 87% of which appear only once. Sequencing was done on a sample of peripheral blood. The source of these receptors is a woman of 80 years or more with COVID-19, enrolled during active disease.

This chain connects TRBV6-2 or TRBV6-3 to TRBJ1-4, with D hard to call. Germline V CDR1 and CDR2: MNHEY, SVGEGT. The CDR3 consists of 15 residues. Trimming removed 6 bases at V and 1 base at J, with 12 bases between. The chain's CDR3 is CASSSHGITNEKLFF. CDR3 nucleotide sequence: TGTGCCAGCAGCTCCCACGGTATAACTAATGAAAAACTGTTTTTT.

This rearrangement joins TRBV11-2 to TRBJ2-7; a possible D gene is TRBD1 (5 bases). This CDR3 is 12 amino acids long. The V gene's germline CDR1 is SGHAT and CDR2 FQNNGV. The V and J ends lost 7 bases and 1 base respectively, with 8 bases between them. For the CDR3, the DNA is TGTGCCAGCAAAGACAGATCCTACGAGCAGTACTTC. Its protein product is CASKDRSYEQYF.

The CDR3 here is CASSQVQGLAGGRGNTGELFF. The CDR3 DNA reads as TGTGCCAGCAGCCAAGTTCAAGGACTAGCGGGAGGGAGGGGGAACACCGGGGAGCTGTTTTTT. V is TRBV4-2 and J is TRBJ2-2; 15 bases fit TRBD2. Germline CDR1 reads LGHNA; CDR2 reads YNFKEQ. The CDR3 is made up of 21 amino acids. The V and J ends lost 1 base and 1 base, in that order; junction bases with no gene match: 10.

The CDR3 DNA reads as TGTGCCTGGAGTGTACGATCCGGCGGTCAGCCCCAGCATTTT. Its protein product is CAWSVRSGGQPQHF. This rearrangement joins TRBV30 to TRBJ1-5, with D hard to call. Germline V CDR1 and CDR2: GTSNPN, SVGIG (reference sequence). The CDR3 runs 14 residues. V was cut by 0 bases and J by 6 bases, with 12 bases left in between.

The chain is built from TRBV4-1 and TRBJ2-3; TRBD2 might be the D (7 bases). V was cut by 8 bases and J by 0 bases, with 21 bases left in between. Germline V CDR1 and CDR2: MGHRA, YSYEKL. The CDR3 consists of 17 residues. The CDR3 DNA is TGCGCCAGCGGACAGCGGGACTACCCGACGAGCACAGATACGCAGTATTTT. Its translation is CASGQRDYPTSTDTQYF.

The CDR3 DNA sequence: TGTGCCAGCAGTCCCCCCGTCGGGACCCGCGGGACGGCTTTCTTT. It specifies CASSPPVGTRGTAFF. V is TRBV6-5 and J is TRBJ1-1; tentative D call: TRBD1 (5 bases). V lost 5 bases and J lost 11, with 24 bases in between. Germline values: CDR1 MNHEY, CDR2 SVGAGI. The CDR3 has 15 amino acids.

The rearrangement uses TRBV7-6 and TRBJ2-7, with 8 positions matching TRBD1. With 5 bases clipped from V and 3 bases from J, the junction kept 15 bases outside the gene matches. The germline gives CDR1 SGHVS, CDR2 FNYEAQ. The CDR3 extends over 17 amino acids. This CDR3 reads CASSPRTGPRSIYEQYF. Written as DNA, the CDR3 is TGTGCCAGCAGCCCCCGGACAGGGCCAAGGAGTATCTACGAGCAGTACTTC.

The V and J genes are TRBV24-1 and TRBJ2-5, with TRBD1 matching 9 bases. Germline CDR1 and CDR2: KGHDR and SFDVKD. The CDR3 consists of 16 residues. V gave up 0 bases and J gave up 5 bases; unmatched junction bases: 6. The CDR3 spells CATSDLSRTGEETQYF. The CDR3 bases are TGTGCCACCAGTGATTTGTCAAGGACAGGGGAGGAGACCCAGTACTTC.

This clone was recorded only once. The chain joins TRBV5-1 to TRBJ2-2; 12 nucleotides line up with TRBD1. Germline lookup yields CDR1 SGHRS and CDR2 YFSETQ. The CDR3 covers 16 residues. V shed 4 bases, J shed 5 bases, and the junction held 6 bases outside the gene matches. The DNA of the CDR3 is TGCGCCAGCAGCCCCCCGGGACAGGGGGCAACCGGGGAGCTGTTTTTT. It yields the protein CASSPPGQGATGELFF.

The genes are TRBV30 and TRBJ1-2, with 9 bases aligning to TRBD1. Unmatched junction bases numbered 14, after V lost 2 bases and J lost 7 bases. Germline V CDR1 and CDR2: GTSNPN, SVGIG (reference sequence). The CDR3 spans 16 residues. Here the CDR3 reads CAWSPPLPGQGFGYTF. CDR3 coding DNA: TGTGCCTGGAGTCCCCCATTACCGGGACAGGGCTTTGGCTACACCTTC.

The rearrangement joins TRBV27 to TRBJ2-1; the D gene is possibly TRBD1 (5 bases). V was cut by 6 bases and J by 1 base, with 10 bases left in between. The CDR3 has 14 amino acids. Per the germline V gene, CDR1 is MNHEY and CDR2 is SMNVEV (reference sequence). DNA of the CDR3: TGTGCCAGCAGCTCAGGGTGGTCCTACAATGAGCAGTTCTTC. It is translated as CASSSGWSYNEQFF.

The chain is built from TRBV18 and TRBJ1-5; perhaps TRBD1 as D (5 bases). The V gene lost 3 bases and the J gene lost 0 bases, with 15 bases spanning the gap. Germline V gene sequence: CDR1 KGHSH, CDR2 LQKENI. The CDR3 spans 17 residues. The CDR3 protein is CASSPSGTANSNQPQHF. The DNA of the CDR3 is TGTGCCAGCTCACCTTCCGGGACTGCGAATAGCAATCAGCCCCAGCATTTT.

The chain carries TRBV5-1 and TRBJ2-3; D unclear. Germline V gene sequence: CDR1 SGHRS, CDR2 YFSETQ. V lost 5 bases, J lost 6 bases, and 10 bases lay in between. This CDR3 has 12 residues. CDR3 nucleotides: TGCGCCAGCAGTACCGCACGGGATACGCAGTATTTT. Its protein is CASSTARDTQYF. The full variable domain, its missing parts supplied by reference TRBV5-1 and TRBJ2-3, is KAGVTQTPRYLIKTRGQQVTLSCSPISGHRSVSWYQQTPGQGLQFLFEYFSETQRNKGNFPGRFSGRQFSNSRSEMNVSTLELGDSALYLCASSTARDTQYFGPGTRLTVL.

The genes are TRBV5-6 and TRBJ1-4, with 7 bases matching TRBD1. Germline V gene sequence: CDR1 SGHDT, CDR2 YYEEEE. The CDR3 is made up of 14 amino acids. Unmatched junction bases numbered 2, after V lost 4 bases and J lost 2 bases. The CDR3 DNA follows: TGTGCCAGCAGCCCGGGACAGACTAATGAAAAACTGTTTTTT. Translating it yields CASSPGQTNEKLFF.

The chain has TRBV2 and TRBJ1-1; D is possibly TRBD1 (5 bases). V gave up 5 bases and J gave up 0 bases, with 19 bases separating them. The germline V gene encodes CDR1 SNHLY and CDR2 FYNNEI. The length of the CDR3 is 17 residues. The CDR3 region is CASSPGGGRTMNTEAFF. The CDR3, as DNA: TGTGCCAGCAGTCCGGGGGGGGGTAGGACGATGAACACTGAAGCTTTCTTT.

The chain uses TRBV7-3 and TRBJ2-1, with 7 bases that match TRBD2. This CDR3 comprises 15 residues. J was trimmed by 8 bases and V by 4 bases; bases with no gene match: 11. CDR1 is SGHTA and CDR2 is FQGTGA in the germline V gene. The CDR3 nucleotides are TGTGCCAGCAGCTGGACTAGTGGGGATAGGCATGAGCAGTTCTTC. Translation gives CASSWTSGDRHEQFF.

This clone was seen only a few times. The chain is built from TRBV7-8 and TRBJ1-2; possibly TRBD1 for D (6 bases). This CDR3 region has 16 residues. Germline CDR1 and CDR2: SGHVS and FQNEAQ. Trimming removed 5 bases at V and 4 bases at J, with 20 bases between. The CDR3: CASSTLGAGDAYGYTF. Here the CDR3 DNA reads TGTGCCAGCAGCACCCTTGGGGCAGGGGACGCCTATGGCTACACCTTC.

The V call is TRBV28, the J call TRBJ1-6; maybe TRBD1 (5 bases). Germline V CDR1 and CDR2: MDHEN, SYDVKM. Trimming removed 2 bases at V and 4 bases at J, with 12 bases between. There are 16 residues in the CDR3. The CDR3: CASSLRQGTYNSPLHF. The CDR3 nucleotides are TGTGCCAGCAGTTTACGGCAGGGCACGTATAATTCACCCCTCCACTTT.

The J gene is TRBJ2-3, the V gene TRBV27; tentative D call: TRBD1 (6 bases). V was clipped by 4 bases and J by 1 base, with 9 bases between them. The CDR3 has 14 residues. The germline V gene encodes CDR1 MNHEY and CDR2 SMNVEV (reference sequence). CDR3 in amino acids: CASSWGLGTDTQYF. The CDR3 region has the DNA TGTGCCAGCAGTTGGGGGCTCGGCACAGATACGCAGTATTTT.

CDR3 sequence: CASYSRAGEKLFF. CDR3 sequence (DNA): TGTGCCAGCTATTCTCGGGCGGGTGAAAAACTGTTTTTT. The rearrangement joins TRBV28 to TRBJ1-4, with D hard to call. The CDR3 sequence is 13 residues long. Germline V gene lookup returns CDR1 MDHEN and CDR2 SYDVKM. The V gene lost 8 bases and the J gene lost 7 bases, with 14 bases spanning the gap.

This clone came up once. The chain combines TRBV3-1 (or the pseudogene TRBV3-2) with TRBJ2-7, with TRBD2 matching over 8 bases. This CDR3 is 16 amino acids long. Germline lookup yields CDR1 LGHDT and CDR2 YNNKEL (reference sequence). Trimming removed 4 bases from V and 4 bases from J; junction bases left unmatched: 12. CDR3 amino acids: CASSPKVSGMVYEQYF. CDR3 in DNA: TGTGCCAGCAGCCCCAAAGTTAGCGGGATGGTTTACGAGCAGTACTTC.

This clone was counted between two and nine times. The gene calls are TRBV28 and TRBJ1-2, with TRBD1 as a possible D gene (6 bases). Germline CDR1 and CDR2: MDHEN and SYDVKM. The CDR3 is 14 residues long. Deletions cut 6 bases from V and 5 bases from J, with 16 bases between. CDR3 region: CASRTQGPKYGYTF. The CDR3 nucleotides are TGTGCCAGCAGAACACAGGGACCGAAGTATGGCTACACCTTC.

The chain recombines TRBV5-1 with TRBJ2-3; TRBD2 agrees at 7 bases. In germline, CDR1 is SGHRS, CDR2 YFSETQ. The V segment lost 2 bases and the J segment 6 bases; nucleotides outside the gene matches: 12. The CDR3 extends over 16 amino acids. CDR3 protein: CASSFAGTNGGDTQYF. The CDR3 bases are TGCGCCAGCAGCTTCGCCGGGACTAACGGCGGGGATACGCAGTATTTT.